This T cell receptor beta chain is from a study of blood T cells in healthy people across ages. About the research overall: Template switching retrieved approximately one barcoded beta molecule for each two T cells.

Findings and limits, study-wide: Long-lived donors had more naive CD4+ cells and higher diversity than aged donors.

Using a J-beta primer mix together with a sample-barcoded 5' primer, a second PCR was run for 7 to 11 cycles. The yield of each sample was at least 2.5 million CDR3-containing paired-end reads. In TCRdb, the 5' RACE reads were re-called with MiXCR into one record per CDR3 protein. Here the sample spans 550,000 to 750,000 distinct CDR3 sequences, 20% to 25% being singletons. A note on this clonotype: The target antigen is unknown.

Source material: blood. This TCR derives from a man aged 65 to 79 in good health.

This CDR3 is CASSQETGVRGNYGYTF. As DNA, the CDR3 is TGCGCCAGCAGCCAAGAGACCGGGGTGAGGGGGAACTATGGCTACACCTTC. The rearrangement joins TRBV4-1 to TRBJ1-2; weak D call: TRBD1 (6 bases). Germline-derived CDR1 and CDR2 are MGHRA and YSYEKL. The CDR3 loop spans 17 amino acids. The germline V and J ends were trimmed by 0 bases and 2 bases, with 16 bases remaining between them.